The 3 T cell receptor beta chains given below trace back to one sample, sequenced in a study of early T cells in non-severe SARS-CoV-2 infection. TCRdb recomputed calls from the 5' RACE reads with MiXCR, one row per CDR3 protein. The data show 25,000 to 30,000 distinct CDR3 sequences, over 5% seen once. The material sequenced was whole blood. The receptors were sampled from an adult who was a healthcare worker with PCR-confirmed SARS-CoV-2 infection or an uninfected control (not recorded which).

The chain is built from TRBV7-2 and TRBJ2-3; D may be TRBD1 (6 bases). Per the germline V gene, CDR1 is SGHTA and CDR2 is FQGNSA. The CDR3 runs to 16 residues. The V and J ends lost 1 base and 4 bases respectively, with 15 bases between them. In DNA, the CDR3 is TGTGCCAGCAGCTTAGGTGCAGGGGTGGTTGCAGATACGCAGTATTTT. Amino acid sequence: CASSLGAGVVADTQYF. The variable domain in full, completed from reference TRBV7-2 and TRBJ2-3, reads GAGVSQSPSNKVTEKGKDVELRCDPISGHTALYWYRQSLGQGLEFLIYFQGNSAPDKSGLPSDRFSAERTGGSVSTLTIQRTQQEDSAVYLCASSLGAGVVADTQYFGPGTRLTVL.

This clonotype occurred a few times. The rearrangement links TRBV7-9 to TRBJ1-1; D is unresolved. Germline V gene sequence: CDR1 SEHNR, CDR2 FQNEAQ (reference sequence). Trimming left V 0 bases short and J 1 base short, with 9 bases between. The CDR3 loop spans 15 amino acids. The CDR3 here is CASSLAPGTNTEAFF. Written as DNA, the CDR3 is TGTGCCAGCAGCTTAGCGCCGGGTACGAACACTGAAGCTTTCTTT.

This clonotype was counted many times. The J gene is TRBJ1-2, the V gene TRBV12-3 or TRBV12-4; 7 positions match TRBD1. Trimming at V came to 8 bases and at J to 3 bases, leaving 15 bases not matched to a gene. This CDR3 region has 16 residues. DNA for the CDR3: TGTGCCAGCGGACTAAGCCCAGGGGGACAGTACTATGGCTACACCTTC. It translates to CASGLSPGGQYYGYTF.